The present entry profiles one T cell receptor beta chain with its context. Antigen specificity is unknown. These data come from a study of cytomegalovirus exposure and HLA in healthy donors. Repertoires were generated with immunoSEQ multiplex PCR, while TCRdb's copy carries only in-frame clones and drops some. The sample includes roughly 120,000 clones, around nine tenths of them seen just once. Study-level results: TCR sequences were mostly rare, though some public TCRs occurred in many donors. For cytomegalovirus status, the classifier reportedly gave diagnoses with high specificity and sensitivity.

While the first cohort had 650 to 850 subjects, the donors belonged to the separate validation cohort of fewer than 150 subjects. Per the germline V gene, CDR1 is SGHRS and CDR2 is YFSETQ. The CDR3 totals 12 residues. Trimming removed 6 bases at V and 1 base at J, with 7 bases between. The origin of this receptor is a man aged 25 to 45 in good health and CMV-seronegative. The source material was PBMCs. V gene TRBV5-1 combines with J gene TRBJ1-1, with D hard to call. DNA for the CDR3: TGCGCCAGCACTCCCTGGAACACTGAAGCTTTCTTT. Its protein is CASTPWNTEAFF.